Below, 19 T cell receptor beta chains from the same sample are listed, as sequenced in a study of blood T cells in healthy people across ages. Then a second PCR, running roughly 7 to 11 cycles, was carried out with a sample-barcoded 5' primer and a J-beta primer mix. One entry per CDR3 protein, called by TCRdb with MiXCR from the 5' RACE reads. Of approximately 780,000 distinct CDR3 sequences in the sample, 25% to 30% were seen once. These data were likewise used in another study, on T cells of mothers and their children.

Sequencing was done on a sample of blood. The receptors were sampled from a boy younger than 18 in good health.

This chain uses TRBV5-1 with TRBJ1-2; D gene uncertain. V shed 2 bases and J shed 8 bases, with 16 bases lying between them. Germline V gene sequence: CDR1 SGHRS, CDR2 YFSETQ. CDR3 length: 14 amino acids. The CDR3 DNA reads TGCGCCAGCAGCTTAGGCGGCGCGGGGTCAGGCTACACCTTC. The encoded protein is CASSLGGAGSGYTF.

The chain recombines TRBV5-1 with TRBJ2-4; D remains ambiguous. V gave up 4 bases and J gave up 8 bases, with 16 bases separating them. Germline V gene sequence: CDR1 SGHRS, CDR2 YFSETQ. The CDR3 spans 14 residues. CDR3 residues: CASSPPGRGDIQYF. In DNA, the CDR3 is TGCGCCAGCAGCCCCCCGGGCCGCGGAGACATTCAGTACTTC.

The sample holds a few counts of this clonotype. This chain joins TRBV18 and TRBJ2-7; the D is unclear. Trimming left V 6 bases short and J 2 bases short, with 17 bases between. The CDR3 is 15 residues long. Germline V gives CDR1 KGHSH, CDR2 LQKENI. The CDR3 DNA reads TGTGCCAGCTCTTCCGACGTGAATAATCCCTACGAGCAGTACTTC. This codes for CASSSDVNNPYEQYF.

The chain recombines TRBV6-5 with TRBJ1-3; D unclear. The germline V and J ends were trimmed by 0 bases and 1 base, with 10 bases remaining between them. The length of the CDR3 is 16 residues. Looked up from germline, CDR1 is MNHEY and CDR2 is SVGAGI. CDR3: CASSYSAESSGNTIYF. The CDR3 nucleotides read TGTGCCAGCAGTTACTCGGCAGAAAGTTCTGGAAACACCATATATTTT.

This sequence joins TRBV24-1 and TRBJ1-4; 9 bases line up with TRBD1. Germline trimming cut 2 bases from V and 8 bases from J; bases unmatched to any gene: 5. The CDR3 has 15 amino acids. The V gene's germline CDR1 is KGHDR and CDR2 SFDVKD. The CDR3: CATSDYRGPDEKLFF. Written as DNA, the CDR3 is TGTGCCACCAGTGATTACAGGGGGCCGGACGAAAAACTGTTTTTT.

The chain couples TRBV20-1 to TRBJ1-5; a weak D match, TRBD1 (5 bases). V was shortened by 0 bases and J by 8 bases, with 14 bases between the two germline ends. The CDR3 loop spans 14 amino acids. Looked up from germline, CDR1 is DFQATT and CDR2 is SNEGSKA (reference sequence). CDR3 region: CSARDGAGPKPQHF. For the CDR3, the DNA is TGCAGTGCTAGAGATGGGGCGGGCCCCAAGCCCCAGCATTTT.

This clonotype came up a few times. The rearrangement uses TRBV3-1 and TRBJ2-1, with TRBD2 matching 9 bases. The CDR3 totals 15 residues. The trim removed 3 bases at V and 10 bases at J, leaving 10 bases unmatched. Germline V gene lookup returns CDR1 LGHDT and CDR2 YNNKEL (reference sequence). DNA for the CDR3: TGTGCCAGCAGCCAGACTGGCGGGGGGGCCCGAGAGCAGTTCTTC. This gives the protein CASSQTGGGAREQFF.

This clonotype has a handful of counts. The chain carries TRBV5-5 and TRBJ2-7; D may be TRBD2 (6 bases). The CDR3 runs to 15 residues. V lost 5 bases to trimming and J lost 6 bases, with 21 bases between them. Germline V lookup: CDR1 SGHKS, CDR2 YYEKEE (reference sequence). CDR3 coding DNA: TGTGCCAGCAGTTTTTGGGACTCGAAAGGCGGCGAGCAGTACTTC. This encodes CASSFWDSKGGEQYF.

The chain employs TRBV28 and TRBJ1-2; D not certain. The V gene lost 5 bases and the J gene lost 8 bases, with 6 bases spanning the gap. CDR1 and CDR2 from the germline V gene are MDHEN and SYDVKM. The CDR3 runs to 10 residues. The CDR3 coding sequence is TGTGCCAGCAGTCAAGGGGGCTACACCTTC. Its protein is CASSQGGYTF.

This clonotype has a handful of counts. The chain carries TRBV5-1 and TRBJ2-7; TRBD2 is a possible D gene (5 bases). V was shortened by 3 bases and J by 2 bases, with 18 bases between the two germline ends. Germline V gene sequence: CDR1 SGHRS, CDR2 YFSETQ. CDR3 size: 16 residues. CDR3 in DNA: TGCGCCAGCAGCTCTTTCTTACGGGAAGTTACCTACGAGCAGTACTTC. Its translation: CASSSFLREVTYEQYF.

About this clonotype itself: No DNA is shown, since the ends of the CDR3 on it are uncertain; the CDR3 is the one TCRdb lists. The V call is TRBV4-2, the J call TRBJ2-3; the DNA was not used to check the table's D call, TRBD1. Ends included, the CDR3 has 24 residues. Germline loops: CDR1 LGHNA, CDR2 YNFKEQ. CDR3 region: CASSHGQGGSYEQYFGPGTDTQYF.

This clonotype appeared a few times. This chain uses TRBV11-2 with TRBJ2-3; 7 bases map to TRBD1. This CDR3 spans 12 amino acids. Germline V CDR1 and CDR2: SGHAT, FQNNGV. Trimming took 0 bases from V and 10 from J; bases not matched to a gene: 1. The CDR3 coding sequence is TGTGCCAGCAGCTTAGAGAGGGGGCCGCAGTATTTT. It encodes CASSLERGPQYF.

The chain joins TRBV5-1 to TRBJ1-3, with D tentatively TRBD1 (6 bases). Looked up from germline, CDR1 is SGHRS and CDR2 is YFSETQ. Trimming left V 3 bases short and J 2 bases short, with 18 bases between. CDR3 size: 17 residues. The CDR3 is CASSSGLQGSAGNTIYF. The DNA for the CDR3 is TGCGCCAGCAGCTCCGGCCTACAGGGTAGTGCTGGAAACACCATATATTTT.

This clonotype was counted only a few times. The rearrangement uses TRBV29-1 and TRBJ2-5; D gene uncertain. The J call may not be correct, given that the DNA end is closer to TRBJ2-1. Looked up from germline, CDR1 is SQVTM and CDR2 is ANQGSEA. This CDR3 contains 16 residues. The CDR3 here is CSVEGVYSVPYNEQFF. CDR3 in DNA: TGCAGCGTTGAAGGTGTATACAGCGTCCCCTACAATGAGCAGTTCTTC.

The chain joins TRBV24-1 to TRBJ2-7, with 10 positions matching TRBD1. Trimming took 4 bases from V and 4 from J; bases not matched to a gene: 3. Per the germline V gene, CDR1 is KGHDR and CDR2 is SFDVKD. The CDR3 spans 14 residues. CDR3 in DNA: TGTGCCACCAGTGAATCGGACAGGGGGTACGAGCAGTACTTC. It specifies CATSESDRGYEQYF.

The V gene is TRBV9, the J gene TRBJ2-6; D might be TRBD1 (5 bases). The CDR3 totals 17 residues. The V gene's germline CDR1 is SGDLS and CDR2 YYNGEE. Trimming removed 3 bases from V and 0 bases from J, with 13 bases in between. CDR3 sequence (DNA): TGTGCCAGCAGCGCCCAGACAGCCTCCTCTGGGGCCAACGTCCTGACTTTC. Its translation is CASSAQTASSGANVLTF.

This clonotype was seen more than once but under ten times. One end of the junction varies from germline; a read error may be responsible. This chain connects TRBV18 to TRBJ2-7; a weak D match, TRBD1 (6 bases). The CDR3 totals 12 residues. Germline V CDR1 and CDR2: KGHSH, LQKENI. This chain's CDR3 is CACSGDGYEQYF. CDR3 nucleotides: TGTGCCTGCTCAGGGGACGGCTACGAGCAGTACTTC.

The chain has TRBV14 and TRBJ2-5; TRBD2 agrees at 9 bases. The CDR3 runs to 16 residues. V trimming: 0 bases; J trimming: 5 bases; junction bases outside the gene matches: 7. Germline CDR1 and CDR2: SGHDN and FVKESK. DNA of the CDR3: TGTGCCAGCAGCCAAGAGGCAGCGGGGGGACCGGAGACCCAGTACTTC. Its translation is CASSQEAAGGPETQYF.

The V call is TRBV12-3 or TRBV12-4, the J call TRBJ1-1; D gene uncertain. Trimming pared 7 bases from V and 4 bases from J, leaving 19 bases between. This CDR3 has 15 residues. The CDR3 sequence: CASISWEGLLTEAFF. The CDR3 bases are TGTGCCAGCATTTCATGGGAAGGCCTACTCACTGAAGCTTTCTTT.